Listed below are T cell receptor beta chains from one sample, sequenced in a study of Graves' ophthalmopathy and Graves' hyperthyroidism. MiXCR, applied by TCRdb to the multiplex PCR reads, yields one record per CDR3 protein. The profile shows a few hundred thousand distinct CDR3 sequences, 17% of them singletons. Source material: peripheral blood. Every receptor here comes from an adult man with Graves' ophthalmopathy. Each CDR3 is given with its conserved first and last residue. A D gene is named only where the DNA matches it firmly. Size tells how often a clone was seen (once, few, many) or the class of an expanded clone, and some rows leave it out.

d_call j_call clone_size v_call cdr3_aa cdr3_nt
TRBD1 TRBJ1-2 many TRBV2 CASRLGQGANYGYTF TGTGCCAGCAGACTTGGACAGGGGGCTAACTATGGCTACACCTTC
. TRBJ1-3 many TRBV7-8 CASSLPTPGGAGNTIYF TGTGCCAGCAGCTTACCAACTCCCGGCGGCGCGGGAAACACCATATATTTT
. TRBJ1-3 many TRBV13 CASSLNAFSGNTIYF TGTGCCAGCAGCTTAAACGCCTTCTCTGGAAACACCATATATTTT
. TRBJ1-1 . TRBV12-3/TRBV12-4 CASSPHTQGKTEAFF TGTGCCAGCAGTCCCCACACTCAGGGTAAAACTGAAGCTTTCTTT
. TRBJ2-7 many TRBV7-9 CASSLVGGIYEQYF TGTGCCAGCAGCTTAGTAGGAGGGATCTACGAGCAGTACTTC
TRBD1 TRBJ2-5 . TRBV2 CASSDRGTAQETQYF TGTGCCAGCAGTGATCGAGGGACAGCTCAAGAGACTCAGTACTTC
TRBD2 TRBJ2-5 many TRBV30 CAWSGQLAEQETQYF TGTGCCTGGAGTGGCCAACTAGCGGAACAAGAGACCCAGTACTTC
. TRBJ2-5 many TRBV28 CASIGAGDGKTQYF TGTGCCAGCATTGGGGCAGGGGATGGGAAGACCCAGTACTTC
. TRBJ2-7 . TRBV12-3/TRBV12-4 CASSLGEAIYEQYF TGTGCCAGCAGTTTAGGCGAGGCTATCTACGAGCAGTACTTC
TRBD1 TRBJ1-6 many TRBV29-1 CSVGTGVNSPLHF TGCAGCGTTGGGACAGGGGTTAATTCACCCCTCCACTTT
TRBD1 TRBJ1-2 . TRBV24-1 CATSGQGVYGYTF TGTGCCACCAGTGGACAGGGAGTCTATGGCTACACCTTC
. TRBJ1-5 . TRBV29-1 CSVELGSNQPQHF TGCAGCGTTGAATTGGGAAGCAATCAGCCCCAGCATTTT
. TRBJ2-7 many TRBV5-1 CASSAGGTGPDEQYF TGCGCCAGCAGCGCGGGGGGGACAGGGCCCGACGAGCAGTACTTC
. TRBJ2-7 many TRBV30 CAWSTPRTGWAYEQYF TGTGCCTGGAGTACCCCTCGGACGGGATGGGCCTACGAGCAGTACTTC
. TRBJ1-1 many TRBV11-2 CASSEGIGTEAFF TGTGCCAGCAGTGAGGGAATAGGCACTGAAGCTTTCTTT
. TRBJ2-7 . TRBV6-5 CASSSQGRWEQYF TGTGCCAGCAGTTCCCAGGGGCGGTGGGAGCAGTACTTC
TRBD1 TRBJ2-7 . TRBV15 CATSKDRPSYEQYF TGTGCCACCAGCAAGGACAGGCCATCCTACGAGCAGTACTTC
. TRBJ1-2 many TRBV7-2 CASSPTAGVGYTF TGTGCCAGCAGCCCGACAGCAGGCGTCGGCTACACCTTC
. TRBJ2-2 many TRBV28 CASSFHLLRVSRTGELFF TGTGCCAGCAGTTTTCATCTTTTGCGGGTCAGCCGCACCGGGGAGCTGTTTTTT
. TRBJ1-2 many TRBV12-3/TRBV12-4 CASSFPDSLYTF TGTGCCAGCAGTTTCCCGGACAGCCTCTACACCTTC
. TRBJ2-5 . TRBV7-2 CASSLELRRTQYF TGTGCCAGCAGCTTAGAGCTCCGTCGGACCCAGTACTTC
. TRBJ1-6 once TRBV12-3/TRBV12-4 CASSLILSSPLHF TGTGCCAGCAGTTTAATTCTGTCTTCACCCCTCCACTTT
TRBD1 TRBJ2-7 many TRBV7-9 CASSPSGQNEQYF TGTGCCAGCAGCCCCTCGGGACAGAATGAGCAGTACTTC
. TRBJ1-5 many TRBV12-3/TRBV12-4 CASRVTQGNQPQHF TGTGCCAGCAGAGTGACCCAGGGGAATCAGCCCCAGCATTTT
. TRBJ2-7 many TRBV2 CASNPGFSYEQYF TGTGCCAGCAATCCGGGATTCTCCTACGAGCAGTACTTC
. TRBJ1-1 many TRBV5-1 CASRTRLNTEAFF TGCGCCAGCAGGACCCGACTGAACACTGAAGCTTTCTTT
TRBD1 TRBJ2-7 . TRBV28 CASSWDRNYEQYF TGTGCCAGCAGCTGGGACAGAAACTACGAGCAGTACTTC
TRBD1 TRBJ2-5 many TRBV20-1 CSAKRQGDQYF TGCAGTGCTAAGCGACAGGGAGACCAGTACTTC
TRBD1 TRBJ1-5 many TRBV12-3/TRBV12-4 CASRPGTGQPQHF TGTGCCAGCCGCCCTGGGACAGGTCAGCCCCAGCATTTT
TRBD2 TRBJ2-5 . TRBV12-3/TRBV12-4 CASSFLLGREIGETQYF TGTGCCAGCAGCTTTCTTCTGGGGCGGGAGATCGGGGAGACCCAGTACTTC
. TRBJ2-5 many TRBV4-2 CASSQDNAGVETQYF TGTGCCAGCAGCCAAGATAATGCAGGGGTGGAGACCCAGTACTTC
. TRBJ2-7 many TRBV7-9 CASSLYSSGEQYF TGTGCCAGCAGCTTATACAGTTCAGGGGAGCAGTACTTC
TRBD2 TRBJ2-7 many TRBV19 CASSFRTSGKLEQYF TGTGCCAGTAGTTTTCGGACTAGCGGGAAACTAGAGCAGTACTTC
. TRBJ2-2 . TRBV5-4 CASSSVRDSDITGELFF TGTGCCAGCAGCTCCGTCAGAGACAGCGACATCACCGGGGAGCTGTTTTTT
. TRBJ2-5 many TRBV20-1 CSATVEETQYF TGCAGTGCCACAGTGGAAGAGACCCAGTACTTC
. TRBJ2-6 many TRBV29-1 CSVDTARTTSGANVLTF TGCAGCGTTGACACAGCCCGGACGACATCTGGGGCCAACGTCCTGACTTTC
TRBD1 TRBJ2-6 many TRBV6-2/TRBV6-3 CASSRDRAISGANVLTF TGTGCCAGCAGTCGGGACAGGGCGATCTCTGGGGCCAACGTCCTGACTTTC
TRBD1 TRBJ2-7 many TRBV6-2/TRBV6-3 CASSYAGGTGHYEQYF TGTGCCAGCAGTTATGCCGGCGGGACAGGTCACTACGAGCAGTACTTC
TRBD2 TRBJ2-5 . TRBV7-2 CASSFRLAGGQETQYF TGTGCCAGCAGCTTTAGACTAGCGGGGGGGCAAGAGACCCAGTACTTC
. TRBJ2-7 many TRBV29-1 CSVYAGSSYEQYF TGCAGCGTTTACGCAGGGAGCTCCTACGAGCAGTACTTC
. TRBJ2-5 . TRBV28 CASSSKTGRETQYF TGTGCCAGCAGTTCCAAAACAGGGCGAGAGACCCAGTACTTC
. TRBJ2-5 many TRBV20-1 CSARPANDPGETQYF TGCAGTGCTAGACCCGCTAATGACCCTGGGGAGACCCAGTACTTC
. TRBJ1-2 many TRBV12-3/TRBV12-4 CASSVDRLYGYTF TGTGCCAGCAGCGTAGACAGGCTCTATGGCTACACCTTC
. TRBJ1-5 many TRBV5-1 CASSLEPRWDGSNQPQHF TGCGCCAGCAGCTTGGAGCCCAGGTGGGACGGTAGCAATCAGCCCCAGCATTTT
. TRBJ2-2 many TRBV25-1 CASSETRANTGELFF TGTGCCAGCAGTGAAACCCGGGCGAACACCGGGGAGCTGTTTTTT
. TRBJ2-7 many TRBV6-5 CASSPTGAGHNEQYF TGTGCCAGCAGTCCCACCGGGGCGGGGCACAACGAGCAGTACTTC
TRBD1 TRBJ1-2 many TRBV7-3 CASSLRGRVRQGAVGYGYTF TGTGCCAGCAGCTTAAGGGGTAGGGTCCGACAGGGGGCCGTCGGCTATGGCTACACCTTC
. TRBJ2-7 . TRBV28 CASSSQTRWDYEQYF TGTGCCAGCAGTTCACAGACCCGGTGGGATTACGAGCAGTACTTC
TRBD2 TRBJ2-5 many TRBV7-2 CASSRPAGNEETQYF TGTGCCAGCAGCCGCCCAGCGGGGAACGAAGAGACCCAGTACTTC
TRBD1 TRBJ2-3 many TRBV12-3/TRBV12-4 CASSWDRTSTDTQYF TGTGCCAGCAGTTGGGACAGAACTAGCACAGATACGCAGTATTTT
. TRBJ1-2 . TRBV24-1 CATSDLWQGGGYTF TGTGCCACCAGTGATTTGTGGCAGGGAGGTGGCTACACCTTC